This T cell receptor beta chain was observed in a study of technical replicates of blood from four donors (dated by TCRdb to about 2017). Concerning this clone itself: The antigen it binds to is not known. No base qualities exist here, and no much larger clone lies one base off it.

Library construction relied on the immunoSEQ multiplex PCR assay. The table comes from immuneACCESS by way of TCRdb, which keeps in-frame sequences with V and J called. Part of the clones is missing from these tables; in studies checked, under half for an unresolved V gene and the rest for unknown reasons. Across this sample there are more than 75,000 clones, with 85% to 95% seen only once. The ten largest clones represent less than 0.3% of the sample. CDR1 and CDR2 were assigned from the germline V gene (reference sequence) as GTSNPN and SVGIG. Here V drops 2 bases and J drops 8 bases, and the junction holds 8 bases not matched to any gene. The CDR3 measures 14 amino acids from cysteine to phenylalanine. The read is trimmed to its CDR3 DNA, 42 bases read in frame from base 1.

Sequenced material: T cells isolated from PBMCs. This receptor chain uses TRBV30 and TRBJ2-1; TRBD1 lines up with 8 middle nucleotides. The clonotype comes from a human donor in good health. The nucleotide sequence reads as follows: TGTGCCTGGAGTTTCCTGACAGGGGCCTATGAGCAGTTCTTC. This is translated as CAWSFLTGAYEQFF.